Below, one T cell receptor beta chain is given with its context. The clone's antigen remains unknown. Per-nucleotide qualities are absent, and no much larger clonotype sits a single base away. Receptors were amplified or captured by PCR. Sequenced on an Illumina HiSeq 4000. The TCR beta-chain CDR3 region of each patient was profiled by high-throughput sequencing. The paper's data handling went like this. The researchers built a classifier to tell apart papillary thyroid cancer patients with distant metastasis, based on CDR3 differences among clinicopathological groups. Repertoire diversity was assessed with the Shannon index, and tumor-blood repertoire similarity with the Morisita-Horn index. Starting from the raw public reads, TCRdb applied fastp trimming at Q25, assembled clones with MiXCR and retained in-frame beta chains. The V and J calls come from TCRdb's annotation, not from the publication. This sample has 65,000 or so clones in its table, and less than 5% of those were observed once. In total, the top ten clones hold 20% to 25% of the sample.

The source of the sample is a study of metastatic and nonmetastatic thyroid tumors (TCRdb year 2020). Regarding the research as a whole: The researchers compared repertoires between peripheral blood samples and tumor or nodule tissue samples from patients with malignant or benign thyroid disease. What the authors observed across the whole study: In both blood and tumor samples, malignant tumors were reported to have significantly higher TCR beta diversity than benign nodules.

At the junction V is shortened by 5 bases and J by 2 bases; bases outside the gene matches: 2. CDR1 and CDR2 are drawn from the germline V gene (reference sequence): SEHNR, FQNEAQ. The CDR3 holds 13 amino acids from the cysteine to the phenylalanine. Only the CDR3 DNA is retained, 39 bases long and in frame from the first base. No treatment had been received by any patient before thyroid surgery. The study retrospectively analysed patient clinical samples collected from about 2012 to 2019 using T-cell receptor beta sequencing. The clonotype was recovered from a female donor with papillary thyroid cancer or a benign thyroid nodule (not recorded which). Some clones in this sample may be carry-over from other donors' samples. Rearrangement joined TRBV7-9 to TRBJ2-7, with 8 middle bases fitting TRBD1. Sequencing was carried out using blood. The nucleotides read TGTGCCAGCAGCACAGGGGGGACCTACGAGCAGTACTTC. It translates as CASSTGGTYEQYF.